A selection of T cell receptor beta chains follows, all from one sample in a study of cytomegalovirus exposure and HLA in healthy donors. Clones were read by immunoSEQ multiplex PCR, and TCRdb kept only the in-frame ones, dropping some. The sample shows over 80,000 clones, about 74% of them seen only once. Sequencing input: PBMCs. Receptors were obtained from a middle-aged man in good health and CMV-seronegative. CDR3s include the opening cysteine and the closing phenylalanine or tryptophan. The D gene is left open where the match is weak. The listing skips clone size in some rows; elsewhere it reads once, few, many or a size class.

V gene	clone size	D gene	J gene	CDR3 protein	CDR3 DNA
TRBV4-1	.	TRBD2	TRBJ2-3	CASSQRLTSGVNTDTQYF	TGCGCCAGCAGCCAAAGACTCACTAGCGGGGTGAACACAGATACGCAGTATTTT
TRBV5-8	.	.	TRBJ2-7	CASSLAGHVYEQYF	TGTGCCAGCAGCTTGGCAGGGCATGTCTACGAGCAGTACTTC
TRBV11-2	once	TRBD2	TRBJ2-3	CASSFTSGGFTDTQYF	TGTGCCAGCAGCTTCACTAGCGGGGGGTTCACAGATACGCAGTATTTT
TRBV5-4	once	.	TRBJ1-2	CASSLVGGSGYTF	TGTGCCAGCAGCTTGGTCGGGGGGAGCGGCTACACCTTC
TRBV5-6	.	TRBD1	TRBJ2-7	CARGDRGGYEQYF	TGTGCAAGAGGCGACAGGGGGGGGTACGAGCAGTACTTC
TRBV4-3	.	.	TRBJ2-4	CASSQDTVLAKNIQYF	TGCGCCAGCAGCCAAGATACAGTTCTAGCCAAAAACATTCAGTACTTC
TRBV5-1	.	TRBD1	TRBJ1-3	CASSLAPQGAGNTIYF	TGCGCCAGCAGCTTGGCCCCACAGGGGGCCGGAAACACCATATATTTT
TRBV2	.	TRBD2	TRBJ2-5	CAPLQGGLGNQETQYF	TGTGCCCCCCTTCAAGGGGGACTAGGGAATCAAGAGACCCAGTACTTC
TRBV19	once	TRBD2	TRBJ2-1	CASSPTSGGYNEQFF	TGTGCCAGTAGCCCGACTAGCGGGGGTTACAATGAGCAGTTCTTC
TRBV7-9	.	.	TRBJ2-3	CASSLTGPTDTQYF	TGTGCCAGCAGCTTGACAGGCCCCACAGATACGCAGTATTTT
TRBV5-1	.	.	TRBJ1-1	CASSSTPNTEAFF	TGCGCCAGCAGCTCGACACCGAACACTGAAGCTTTCTTT
TRBV5-6	once	.	TRBJ2-7	CASSLDTSYEQYF	TGTGCCAGCAGCTTAGACACCAGCTACGAGCAGTACTTC
TRBV5-6	few	TRBD2	TRBJ2-1	CASSLGLAGGNEQFF	TGTGCCAGCAGCTTGGGGTTAGCGGGGGGCAATGAGCAGTTCTTC
TRBV19	once	.	TRBJ2-1	CASMERGGYNEQFF	TGTGCCAGTATGGAAAGGGGGGGTTACAATGAGCAGTTCTTC
TRBV11-2	.	.	TRBJ2-1	CASSRSSYNEQFF	TGTGCCAGCAGCCGGAGCTCCTACAATGAGCAGTTCTTC
TRBV5-4	.	.	TRBJ2-2	CASSLDRVAGELFF	TGTGCCAGCAGCTTGGACAGGGTGGCGGGGGAGCTGTTTTTT
TRBV9	once	.	TRBJ2-7	CASSVGQGGRYEQYF	TGTGCCAGCAGCGTAGGGCAGGGGGGCCGCTACGAGCAGTACTTC
TRBV7-8	.	.	TRBJ2-7	CASSWTAISYEQYF	TGTGCCAGCAGCTGGACAGCAATCTCCTACGAGCAGTACTTC
TRBV6-1	.	.	TRBJ1-2	CASSEVGLGRIYGYTF	TGTGCCAGCAGTGAAGTAGGTCTCGGCAGGATCTATGGCTACACCTTC
TRBV4-3	few	TRBD2	TRBJ2-3	CASSQELGGGTDTQYF	TGCGCCAGCAGCCAAGAATTGGGCGGGGGAACAGATACGCAGTATTTT
TRBV13	.	.	TRBJ2-5	CASSLLARQETQYF	TGTGCCAGCAGCTTACTAGCTCGGCAAGAGACCCAGTACTTC
TRBV4-2	once	.	TRBJ1-1	CASSQDPVLVNTEAFF	TGTGCCAGCAGCCAAGATCCCGTCCTCGTGAACACTGAAGCTTTCTTT
TRBV6-1	.	TRBD1	TRBJ2-3	CASSEGTGRLTDTQYF	TGTGCCAGCAGTGAAGGGACAGGGAGACTCACAGATACGCAGTATTTT
TRBV4-3	.	TRBD1	TRBJ2-2	CASSPHSRGRADTGELFF	TGCGCCAGCAGCCCCCACAGCAGGGGGCGGGCGGACACCGGGGAGCTGTTTTTT
TRBV10-3	.	TRBD2	TRBJ2-1	CAVRGTSVYNEQFF	TGTGCCGTACGCGGGACTAGCGTATACAATGAGCAGTTCTTC
TRBV15	few	.	TRBJ1-1	CATSIQIGGTEAFF	TGTGCCACCAGCATCCAGATCGGGGGGACTGAAGCTTTCTTT
TRBV27	.	TRBD1	TRBJ2-5	CASSSLGTGGLETQYF	TGTGCCAGCAGTTCCCTCGGGACAGGGGGCTTAGAGACCCAGTACTTC
TRBV7-9	.	TRBD1	TRBJ1-6	CASSLGQGVRSPLHF	TGTGCCAGCAGCTTGGGACAGGGGGTGAGGTCACCCCTCCACTTT
TRBV28	.	.	TRBJ2-7	CASSLHGNRGYEQYF	TGTGCCAGCAGTTTACACGGAAATAGGGGCTACGAGCAGTACTTC
TRBV2	few	TRBD1	TRBJ1-2	CASSGQVRGYTF	TGTGCCAGCAGCGGACAGGTTCGGGGCTACACCTTC
TRBV30	.	.	TRBJ1-3	CAWSNGAPGNTIYF	TGTGCCTGGTCCAACGGTGCTCCTGGAAACACCATATATTTT
TRBV7-3	.	TRBD2	TRBJ2-3	CASRLVGGGTDTQYF	TGTGCCAGCAGACTCGTGGGGGGAGGGACAGATACGCAGTATTTT
TRBV2	.	.	TRBJ1-1	CASSEYGVGLTEAFF	TGTGCCAGCAGTGAGTACGGGGTGGGTTTAACTGAAGCTTTCTTT
TRBV5-1	.	TRBD2	TRBJ2-3	CASSLESLAGGPDSQTQYF	TGCGCCAGCAGCTTGGAATCACTAGCGGGGGGCCCGGATTCACAAACGCAGTATTTT
TRBV9	.	TRBD2	TRBJ2-5	CASSVGGGPSETQYF	TGTGCCAGCAGCGTAGGCGGGGGGCCATCTGAGACCCAGTACTTC
TRBV7-9	.	TRBD1	TRBJ2-4	CASSSPPTGGQAKNIQYF	TGTGCCAGCAGCTCCCCTCCGACAGGGGGTCAAGCCAAAAACATTCAGTACTTC
TRBV30	.	.	TRBJ2-7	CAWSITRGHEQYF	TGTGCCTGGAGTATTACGAGAGGGCACGAGCAGTACTTC
TRBV5-4	.	TRBD1	TRBJ2-5	CASSLNPGGGETQYF	TGTGCCAGCAGCTTGAATCCAGGGGGCGGGGAGACCCAGTACTTC
TRBV15	.	.	TRBJ1-1	CAIPGGTNTEAFF	TGTGCCATCCCGGGGGGGACGAACACTGAAGCTTTCTTT
TRBV7-2	.	.	TRBJ1-6	CASSHPGSRSSYNSPLHF	TGTGCCAGCAGCCACCCCGGGAGCAGGAGCTCCTATAATTCACCCCTCCACTTT
TRBV16	.	TRBD1	TRBJ1-1	CASSVPGQGNTEAFF	TGTGCCAGCAGCGTACCGGGACAGGGGAACACTGAAGCTTTCTTT
TRBV7-9	few	.	TRBJ1-1	CASSSVMNTEAFF	TGTGCCAGCAGCTCGGTCATGAACACTGAAGCTTTCTTT
TRBV6-5	few	TRBD1	TRBJ2-7	CASSYVQGAWYEQYF	TGTGCCAGCAGTTACGTCCAGGGGGCTTGGTACGAGCAGTACTTC
TRBV6-1	.	TRBD1	TRBJ1-5	CASTRTGGRQPQHF	TGTGCCAGCACCCGGACAGGGGGCCGTCAGCCCCAGCATTTT
TRBV6-5	.	.	TRBJ1-3	CASSYSGTGGNTIYF	TGTGCCAGCAGTTACTCTGGCACAGGGGGAAACACCATATATTTT
TRBV5-6	.	.	TRBJ2-7	CASSAGTGAYEQYF	TGTGCCAGCAGCGCGGGGACGGGAGCCTACGAGCAGTACTTC
TRBV7-3	once	TRBD2	TRBJ2-1	CASSTGGGISYNEQFF	TGTGCCAGCAGCACCGGGGGGGGTATCTCCTACAATGAGCAGTTCTTC
TRBV5-4	.	.	TRBJ1-1	CASMQGRNTEAFF	TGTGCCAGCATGCAGGGGCGGAACACTGAAGCTTTCTTT
TRBV4-1	.	TRBD1	TRBJ1-4	CASSQATGQGINEKLFF	TGCGCCAGCAGCCAAGCCACGGGACAGGGCATTAATGAAAAACTGTTTTTT
TRBV18	once	TRBD1	TRBJ2-5	CASSPDRGKEETQYF	TGTGCCAGCTCTCCGGACAGGGGAAAGGAAGAGACCCAGTACTTC
TRBV19	.	TRBD1	TRBJ1-2	CASSSVRDRGDYGYTF	TGTGCCAGTAGTAGCGTCCGGGACAGGGGCGACTATGGCTACACCTTC
TRBV4-3	.	.	TRBJ1-2	CASSQEQINYGYTF	TGCGCCAGCAGCCAGGAACAGATTAACTATGGCTACACCTTC
TRBV27	.	TRBD2	TRBJ2-4	CASSLSGGVNIQYF	TGTGCCAGCAGTTTAAGCGGGGGGGTAAACATTCAGTACTTC
TRBV5-1	.	.	TRBJ1-1	CASSLVMGGDEAFF	TGCGCCAGCAGCTTGGTTATGGGGGGGGATGAAGCTTTCTTT